This TCR beta chain was sequenced during a study of regulatory T cells in long-lasting Graves disease. Described time point: newly diagnosed GD, antithyroid drugs for less than 3 months. PBMC-derived RNA was used for the TCR library. This clonotype was detected many times. Libraries of TCR beta came from iRepertoire HTBI primers plus Arm-PCR of CDR3 regions. In TCRdb, the multiplex PCR reads were re-called with MiXCR into one record per CDR3 protein. Of 400,000 to 550,000 distinct CDR3 sequences in the sample, 16% are singletons; the top ten hold about 10%. Trimming removed 0 bases at V and 6 bases at J, with 15 bases between. Germline CDR1 reads GTSNPN; CDR2 reads SVGIG (reference sequence). The CDR3 sequence is 15 residues long. These records were also assigned to another study, of T cells in Graves' hyperthyroidism and ophthalmopathy. From that report: An initial round of RT-PCR targeting the TCR CDR3 relied on the HTBI primer set. Model-based prediction identified ophthalmopathy a median 6.5 months prior to its onset.

This receptor was taken from a woman in her twenties or thirties with Graves disease. The sequencing used peripheral blood mononuclear cells (PBMCs), collected at new diagnosis, from a patient treated with antithyroid drugs. This chain links TRBV30 with TRBJ2-1; the D call may be TRBD1 or TRBD2 (5 bases each). CDR3 sequence reads: CAWSVSGSLGNEQFF. CDR3 nucleotides: TGTGCCTGGAGTGTATCAGGGAGTCTGGGCAATGAGCAGTTCTTC.